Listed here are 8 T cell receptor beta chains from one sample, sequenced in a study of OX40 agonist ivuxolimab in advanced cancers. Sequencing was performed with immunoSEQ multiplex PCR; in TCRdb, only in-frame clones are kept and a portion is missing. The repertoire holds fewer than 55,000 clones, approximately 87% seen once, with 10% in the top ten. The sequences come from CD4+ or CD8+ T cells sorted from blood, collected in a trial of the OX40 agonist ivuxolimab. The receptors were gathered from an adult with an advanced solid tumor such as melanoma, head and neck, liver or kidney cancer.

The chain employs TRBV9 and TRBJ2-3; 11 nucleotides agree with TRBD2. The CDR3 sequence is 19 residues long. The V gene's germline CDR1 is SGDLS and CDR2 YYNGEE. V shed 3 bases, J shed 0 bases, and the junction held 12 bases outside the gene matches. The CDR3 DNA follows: TGTGCCAGCAGCGATCCTTCCGGGACTAGCGGACGGAGCACAGATACGCAGTATTTT. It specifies CASSDPSGTSGRSTDTQYF.

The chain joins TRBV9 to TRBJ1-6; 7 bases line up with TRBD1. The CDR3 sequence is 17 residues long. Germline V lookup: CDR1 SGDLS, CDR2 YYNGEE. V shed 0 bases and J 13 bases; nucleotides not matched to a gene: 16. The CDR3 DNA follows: TGTGCCAGCAGCGTAGGAGGCTCCCCGACAGGGACGACGCCCCTCCACTTT. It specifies CASSVGGSPTGTTPLHF. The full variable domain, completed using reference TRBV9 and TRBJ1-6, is DSGVTQTPKHLITATGQRVTLRCSPRSGDLSVYWYQQSLDQGLQFLIQYYNGEERAKGNILERFSAQQFPDLHSELNLSSLELGDSALYFCASSVGGSPTGTTPLHFGNGTRLTVT.

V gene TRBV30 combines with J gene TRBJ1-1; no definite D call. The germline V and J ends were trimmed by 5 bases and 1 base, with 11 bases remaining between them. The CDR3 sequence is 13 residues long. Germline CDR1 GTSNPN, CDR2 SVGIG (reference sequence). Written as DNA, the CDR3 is TGTGCCTGGTCCGCAGTAAGGAACACTGAAGCTTTCTTT. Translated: CAWSAVRNTEAFF.

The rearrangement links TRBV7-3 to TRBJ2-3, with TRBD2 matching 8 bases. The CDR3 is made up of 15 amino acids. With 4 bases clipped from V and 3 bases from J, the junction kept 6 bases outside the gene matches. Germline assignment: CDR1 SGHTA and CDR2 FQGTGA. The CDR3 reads CASSWAAGGTDTQYF. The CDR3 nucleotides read TGTGCCAGCAGCTGGGCGGCGGGAGGAACAGATACGCAGTATTTT.

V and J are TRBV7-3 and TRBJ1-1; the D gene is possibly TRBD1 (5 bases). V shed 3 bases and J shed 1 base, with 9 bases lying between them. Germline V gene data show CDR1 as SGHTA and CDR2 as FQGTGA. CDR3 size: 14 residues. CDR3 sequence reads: CASSFGGANTEAFF. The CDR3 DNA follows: TGTGCCAGCAGCTTCGGGGGAGCGAACACTGAAGCTTTCTTT.

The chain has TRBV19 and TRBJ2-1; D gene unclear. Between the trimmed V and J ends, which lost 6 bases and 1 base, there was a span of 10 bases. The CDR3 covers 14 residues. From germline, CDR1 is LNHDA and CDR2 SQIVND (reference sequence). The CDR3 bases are TGTGCCAGTAGGGACCCCAGTTCCTACAATGAGCAGTTCTTC. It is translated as CASRDPSSYNEQFF.

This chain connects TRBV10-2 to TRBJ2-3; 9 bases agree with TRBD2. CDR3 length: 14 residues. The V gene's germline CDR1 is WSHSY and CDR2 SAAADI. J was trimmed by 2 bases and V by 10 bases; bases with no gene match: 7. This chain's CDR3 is CATQGLANTDTQYF. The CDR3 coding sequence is TGCGCCACCCAGGGACTAGCCAACACAGATACGCAGTATTTT.

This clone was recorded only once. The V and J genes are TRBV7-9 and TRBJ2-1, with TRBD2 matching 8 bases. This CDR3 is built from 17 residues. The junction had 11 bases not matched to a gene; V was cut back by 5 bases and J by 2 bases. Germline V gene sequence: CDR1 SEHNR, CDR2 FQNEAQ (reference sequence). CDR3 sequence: CASSEPREGLTYNEQFF. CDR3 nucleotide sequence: TGTGCCAGCAGCGAGCCCCGGGAGGGCTTAACCTACAATGAGCAGTTCTTC.